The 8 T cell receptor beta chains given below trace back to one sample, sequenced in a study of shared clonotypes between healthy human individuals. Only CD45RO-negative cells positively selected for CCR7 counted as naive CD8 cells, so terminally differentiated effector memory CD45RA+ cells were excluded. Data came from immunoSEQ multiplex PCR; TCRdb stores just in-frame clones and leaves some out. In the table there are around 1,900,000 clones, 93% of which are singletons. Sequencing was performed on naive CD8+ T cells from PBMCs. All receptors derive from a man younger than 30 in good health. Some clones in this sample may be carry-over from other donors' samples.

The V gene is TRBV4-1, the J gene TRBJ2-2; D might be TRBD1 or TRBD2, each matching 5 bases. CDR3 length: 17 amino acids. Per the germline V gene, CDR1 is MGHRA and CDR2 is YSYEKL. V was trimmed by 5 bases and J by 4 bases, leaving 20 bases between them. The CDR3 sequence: CASSIRGAATGTGELFF. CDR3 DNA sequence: TGCGCCAGCAGCATAAGGGGAGCGGCGACTGGCACCGGGGAGCTGTTTTTT.

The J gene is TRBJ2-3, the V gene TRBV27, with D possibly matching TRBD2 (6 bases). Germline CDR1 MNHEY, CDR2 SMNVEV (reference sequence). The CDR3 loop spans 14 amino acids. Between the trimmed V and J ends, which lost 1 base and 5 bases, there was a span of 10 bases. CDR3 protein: CASSLFYGGDTQYF. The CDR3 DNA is TGTGCCAGCAGTTTATTCTACGGGGGAGATACGCAGTATTTT.

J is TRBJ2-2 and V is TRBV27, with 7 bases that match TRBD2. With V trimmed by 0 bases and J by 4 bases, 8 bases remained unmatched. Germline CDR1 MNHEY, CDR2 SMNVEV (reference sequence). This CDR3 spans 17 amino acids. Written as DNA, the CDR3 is TGTGCCAGCAGTTTATCTTGGGCGGGAGTTAGCACCGGGGAGCTGTTTTTT. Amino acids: CASSLSWAGVSTGELFF.

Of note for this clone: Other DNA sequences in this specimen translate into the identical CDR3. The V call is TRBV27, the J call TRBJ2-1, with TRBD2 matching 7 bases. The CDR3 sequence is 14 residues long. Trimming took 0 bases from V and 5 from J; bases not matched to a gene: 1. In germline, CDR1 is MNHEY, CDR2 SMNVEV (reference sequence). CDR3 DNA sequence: TGTGCCAGCAGTTTATCTGGGACTAACAATGAGCAGTTCTTC. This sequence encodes CASSLSGTNNEQFF.

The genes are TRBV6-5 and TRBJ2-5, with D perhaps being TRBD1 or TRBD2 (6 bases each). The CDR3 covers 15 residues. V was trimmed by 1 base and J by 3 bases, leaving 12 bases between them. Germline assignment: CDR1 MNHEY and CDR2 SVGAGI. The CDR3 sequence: CASSYLGGLEETQYF. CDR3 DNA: TGTGCCAGCAGTTACTTAGGGGGGCTAGAAGAGACCCAGTACTTC.

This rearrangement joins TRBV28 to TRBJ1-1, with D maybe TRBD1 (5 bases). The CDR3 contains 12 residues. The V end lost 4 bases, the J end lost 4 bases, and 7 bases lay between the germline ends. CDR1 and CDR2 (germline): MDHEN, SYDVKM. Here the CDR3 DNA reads TGTGCCAGCAGTTGGGGGTTCACTGAAGCTTTCTTT. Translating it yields CASSWGFTEAFF. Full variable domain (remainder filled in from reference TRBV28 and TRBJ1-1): DVKVTQSSRYLVKRTGEKVFLECVQDMDHENMFWYRQDPGLGLRLIYFSYDVKMKEKGDIPEGYSVSREKKERFSLILESASTNQTSMYLCASSWGFTEAFFGQGTRLTVV.

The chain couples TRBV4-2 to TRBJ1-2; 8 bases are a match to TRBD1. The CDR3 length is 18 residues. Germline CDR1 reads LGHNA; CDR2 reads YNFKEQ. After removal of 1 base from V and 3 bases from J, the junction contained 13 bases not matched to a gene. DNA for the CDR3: TGTGCCAGCAGCCAAGGGCGAACGACAGGGGAATTTCACTATGGCTACACCTTC. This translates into CASSQGRTTGEFHYGYTF.

CDR3 sequence: CASSITGFGVNYGYTF. CDR3 coding DNA: TGTGCCAGTAGTATTACAGGGTTTGGGGTCAACTATGGCTACACCTTC. The chain is built from TRBV19 and TRBJ1-2, with D maybe TRBD1 (6 bases). The CDR3 is made up of 16 amino acids. V shed 3 bases and J shed 2 bases, with 16 bases lying between them. The germline CDR1 and CDR2 sequences are LNHDA and SQIVND (reference sequence).